These T cell receptor beta chains were read from a single sample in a study of T cell changes during pregnancy in multiple sclerosis. Clones were sequenced by immunoSEQ multiplex PCR, and TCRdb holds only the in-frame ones, with some missing. The sample holds more than 50,000 clones; about 89% are singletons and the top ten take about 0.49%. Sequenced here: CD4+ T cells from peripheral blood mononuclear cells, sampled after pregnancy. The receptors stem from a female donor in good health, enrolled as a control in a pregnancy study. Both conserved end residues are part of each CDR3. A D gene is named only where the DNA matches it firmly. Part of the rows lack a size; the others show once, few, many or a class for expanded clones.

TRBV15	-	TRBJ1-4	TRBD1	CATSNRDRGNTNEKLFF	TGTGCCACCAGCAACCGAGACAGGGGCAATACTAATGAAAAACTGTTTTTT
TRBV7-2	-	TRBJ2-2	-	CASSWNSGYTGELFF	TGTGCCAGCAGCTGGAACTCAGGGTACACCGGGGAGCTGTTTTTT
TRBV28	-	TRBJ1-2	-	CASSFMGARGYTF	TGTGCCAGCAGTTTTATGGGGGCGCGGGGCTACACCTTC
TRBV30	-	TRBJ2-6	-	CAWSGGSGANVLTF	TGTGCCTGGAGTGGCGGTTCTGGGGCCAACGTCCTGACTTTC
TRBV18	-	TRBJ2-1	TRBD1	CASSPRDRVHNEQFF	TGTGCCAGCTCACCGAGGGACAGGGTACACAATGAGCAGTTCTTC
TRBV7-3	-	TRBJ2-3	TRBD2	CASSLRGGDTDTQYF	TGTGCCAGCAGCTTACGCGGGGGGGACACAGATACGCAGTATTTT
TRBV11-1	-	TRBJ2-7	TRBD1	CASSLAGTGGPYEQYF	TGTGCCAGCAGCTTAGCCGGGACAGGGGGCCCTTACGAGCAGTACTTC
TRBV5-1	-	TRBJ1-3	-	CASSPGEQVDTIYF	TGCGCCAGCAGCCCAGGGGAACAGGTAGACACCATATATTTT
TRBV5-1	-	TRBJ1-1	-	CASSGGTPRGTEAFF	TGCGCCAGCAGCGGTGGGACACCGAGGGGCACTGAAGCTTTCTTT
TRBV19	-	TRBJ1-2	TRBD1	CASSILSGQGALGYTF	TGTGCCAGTAGTATCCTTTCTGGACAGGGGGCATTGGGCTACACCTTC
TRBV7-8	-	TRBJ2-7	-	CASSLVRQSYEQYF	TGTGCCAGCAGCTTAGTGCGACAGAGCTACGAGCAGTACTTC
TRBV9	-	TRBJ1-6	-	CASSVDSIQRNSPLHF	TGTGCCAGCAGCGTAGATTCCATCCAGCGAAATTCACCCCTCCACTTT
TRBV7-9	-	TRBJ1-1	TRBD1	CASSGGTVNTEAFF	TGTGCCAGCAGCGGAGGGACAGTGAACACTGAAGCTTTCTTT
TRBV30	-	TRBJ1-3	TRBD1	CAWVDRGRAGNTIYF	TGTGCCTGGGTGGACAGGGGGCGTGCTGGAAACACCATATATTTT
TRBV9	-	TRBJ1-4	-	CASSVGRAPTNEKLFF	TGTGCCAGCAGCGTCGGCAGGGCTCCAACTAATGAAAAACTGTTTTTT
TRBV7-8	-	TRBJ1-1	-	CASSRTQNTEAFF	TGTGCCAGCAGCCGAACACAGAACACTGAAGCTTTCTTT
TRBV5-1	-	TRBJ1-5	-	CASTRTGGQPQHF	TGCGCCAGCACCCGGACGGGGGGTCAGCCCCAGCATTTT
TRBV30	-	TRBJ1-2	TRBD1	CAWSSTGPQVDGYTF	TGTGCCTGGAGTTCGACAGGGCCACAGGTTGATGGCTACACCTTC
TRBV6-5	-	TRBJ1-3	-	CASSYSFTDSGNTIYF	TGTGCCAGCAGTTACTCGTTTACAGACTCTGGAAACACCATATATTTT
TRBV5-1	-	TRBJ2-6	TRBD1	CASSSPGGQGLRGANVLTF	TGCGCCAGCAGCTCCCCCGGAGGACAGGGGTTGCGGGGGGCCAACGTCCTGACTTTC
TRBV30	-	TRBJ1-2	-	CAWSPLGGGYGYTF	TGTGCCTGGAGCCCTTTGGGCGGGGGCTATGGCTACACCTTC
TRBV7-3	-	TRBJ2-1	-	CASSDGGRDEQFF	TGTGCCAGCAGCGACGGGGGTCGGGATGAGCAGTTCTTC
TRBV21-1	-	TRBJ2-7	-	CASWGTAGPYEQYF	TGTGCCAGCTGGGGGACAGCGGGCCCCTACGAGCAGTACTTC
TRBV30	-	TRBJ1-4	TRBD1	CAWSVNRGEKLFF	TGTGCCTGGAGTGTAAACAGGGGTGAAAAACTGTTTTTT
TRBV6-5	-	TRBJ1-2	TRBD1	CASSSLTGAGYGYTF	TGTGCCAGCAGTTCCCTGACAGGGGCGGGCTATGGCTACACCTTC
TRBV5-1	few	TRBJ1-2	-	CASSLMDSNYGYTF	TGCGCCAGCAGCTTGATGGACTCTAACTATGGCTACACCTTC
TRBV6-5	once	TRBJ1-1	-	CASSEKTTAFF	TGTGCCAGCAGTGAAAAAACGACAGCCTTCTTT
TRBV5-8	-	TRBJ2-2	TRBD2	CASSLLRGGDTGELFF	TGTGCCAGCAGCTTGCTGCGGGGGGGTGACACCGGGGAGCTGTTTTTT